The clone carrying this TCR beta chain was observed many times. Its antigen remains unknown. The V gene's germline CDR1 is MNHEY and CDR2 SMNVEV (reference sequence). The CDR3 spans 14 residues. V was pared by 5 bases and J by 4 bases, with 4 bases of the junction left unmatched. The record originates from a study of T cells in Graves' hyperthyroidism and ophthalmopathy. The study, taken as a whole, reports: Before onset, by a median of around 6.4 months, the model predicted ophthalmopathy.

The CDR3 regions of TCR beta were amplified from RNA transcripts. HTBI primers were employed in a first-round RT-PCR of the TCR CDR3. Using its own MiXCR run on the multiplex PCR reads, TCRdb lists one record per CDR3 protein. The table lists a few hundred thousand distinct CDR3 sequences, roughly an eighth of them singletons. Sequenced input: blood. The J gene is TRBJ2-1, the V gene TRBV27; TRBD2 matches at 8 bases. The receptor was isolated from a middle-aged woman with Graves' ophthalmopathy. The CDR3 reads CASSLSGIYNEQFF. The CDR3 region has the DNA TGTGCCAGCAGTCTTAGCGGGATATACAATGAGCAGTTCTTC.